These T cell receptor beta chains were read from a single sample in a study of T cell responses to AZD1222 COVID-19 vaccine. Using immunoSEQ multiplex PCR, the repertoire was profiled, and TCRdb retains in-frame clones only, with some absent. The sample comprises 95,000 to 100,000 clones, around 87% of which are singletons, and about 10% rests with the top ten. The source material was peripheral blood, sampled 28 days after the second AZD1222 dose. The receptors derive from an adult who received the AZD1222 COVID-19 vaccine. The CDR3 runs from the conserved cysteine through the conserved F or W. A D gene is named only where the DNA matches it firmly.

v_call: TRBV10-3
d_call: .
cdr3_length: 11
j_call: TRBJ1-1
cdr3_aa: CAIRRGTEAFF
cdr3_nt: TGTGCCATCAGGAGGGGTACTGAAGCTTTCTTT

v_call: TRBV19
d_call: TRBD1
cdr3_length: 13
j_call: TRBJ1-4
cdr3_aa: CASRRTGSEKLFF
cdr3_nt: TGTGCCTCGAGGAGGACAGGGAGTGAAAAACTGTTTTTT

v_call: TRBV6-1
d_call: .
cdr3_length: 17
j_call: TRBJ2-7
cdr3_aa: CASSALGDRGPLNEQYF
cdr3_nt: TGTGCCAGCAGTGCCCTAGGGGATAGGGGTCCTCTAAACGAGCAGTACTTC

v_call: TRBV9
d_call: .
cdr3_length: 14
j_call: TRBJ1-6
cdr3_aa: CASSPRPLNSPLHF
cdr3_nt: TGTGCCAGCAGCCCTAGACCGTTGAATTCACCCCTCCACTTT

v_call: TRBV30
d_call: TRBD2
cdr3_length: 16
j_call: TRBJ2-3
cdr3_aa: CAWSFMASGRTDTQYF
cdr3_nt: TGTGCCTGGAGTTTCATGGCTAGCGGGAGGACAGATACGCAGTATTTT

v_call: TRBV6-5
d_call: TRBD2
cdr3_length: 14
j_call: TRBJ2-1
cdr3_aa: CASRHASGGAAQFF
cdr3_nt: TGTGCCAGCAGACATGCTAGCGGGGGGGCCGCGCAGTTCTTC

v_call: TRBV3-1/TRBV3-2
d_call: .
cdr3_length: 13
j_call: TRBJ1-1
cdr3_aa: CASSQPGGTEAFF
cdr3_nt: TGTGCCAGCAGCCAGCCTGGAGGGACTGAAGCTTTCTTT

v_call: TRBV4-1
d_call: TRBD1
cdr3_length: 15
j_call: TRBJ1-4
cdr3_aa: CASSHYRGQGEKLFF
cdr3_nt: TGCGCCAGCAGCCATTACAGGGGGCAAGGTGAAAAACTGTTTTTT

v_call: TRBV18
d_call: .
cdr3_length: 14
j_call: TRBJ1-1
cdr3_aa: CASSPPGANTEAFF
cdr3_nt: TGTGCCAGCTCGCCTCCAGGGGCGAACACTGAAGCTTTCTTT

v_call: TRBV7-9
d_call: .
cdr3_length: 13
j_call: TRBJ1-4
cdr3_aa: CASSFEGGEKLFF
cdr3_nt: TGTGCCAGCAGCTTCGAAGGGGGGGAAAAACTGTTTTTT

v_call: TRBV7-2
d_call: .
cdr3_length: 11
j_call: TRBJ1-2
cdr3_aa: CASSSLSGYTF
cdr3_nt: TGTGCCAGCAGCTCTCTTAGTGGCTACACCTTC

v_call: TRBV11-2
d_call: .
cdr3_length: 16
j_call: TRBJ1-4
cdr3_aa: CASSDVPWGANEKLFF
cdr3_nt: TGTGCCAGCAGCGATGTACCATGGGGGGCTAATGAAAAACTGTTTTTT

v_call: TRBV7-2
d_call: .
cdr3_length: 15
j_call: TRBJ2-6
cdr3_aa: CASSSGLSGANVLTF
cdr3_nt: TGTGCCAGCAGCTCTGGGCTCTCTGGGGCCAACGTCCTGACTTTC

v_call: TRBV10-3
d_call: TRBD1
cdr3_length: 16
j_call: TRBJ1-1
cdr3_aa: CAINPRKGGSGTEAFF
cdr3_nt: TGTGCCATCAACCCAAGGAAAGGGGGCTCTGGGACTGAAGCTTTCTTT

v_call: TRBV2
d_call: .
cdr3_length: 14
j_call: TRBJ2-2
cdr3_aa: CATRRVLNTGELFF
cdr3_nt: TGTGCCACCCGACGCGTCCTAAACACCGGGGAGCTGTTTTTT

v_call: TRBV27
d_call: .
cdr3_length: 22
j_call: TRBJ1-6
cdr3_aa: CASSFLPGQLSIAGSYNSPLHF
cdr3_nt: TGTGCCAGCAGTTTCCTTCCAGGACAGCTTAGTATAGCTGGCTCCTATAATTCACCCCTCCACTTT